The present T cell receptor (beta chain) was sequenced within a study of blood T cell repertoires in COVID-19. Background on the study: The origin of the acute and convalescent COVID-19 samples was the United States, Italy and Spain. T cells, B-cell-depleted T cells, or PBMCs supplied cDNA or gDNA.

Source study methods: Counts of nucleated cells, estimated from reference gene primer amplification, were obtained. Using immunoSEQ multiplex PCR, the repertoire was profiled, and TCRdb retains in-frame clones only, with some absent. V and J calls plus clone size are reproduced from that table; the DNA served to infer D and trimming. Of 220,000 or so clones listed, around nine tenths were seen once; the top ten hold roughly 6%. Unmatched junction bases numbered 5, after V lost 3 bases and J lost 6 bases. This CDR3 is 14 amino acids long. Germline values: CDR1 ENHRY, CDR2 SYGVKD. Sequencing was done on a sample of peripheral blood. The rearrangement links TRBV10-3 to TRBJ2-3, with TRBD1 matching 8 bases. This TCR was sampled from a man aged 60 to 75 who had recovered from COVID-19. This chain's CDR3 is CAISDSTGGDTQYF. The CDR3 bases are TGTGCCATCAGTGATTCCACAGGGGGTGATACGCAGTATTTT.